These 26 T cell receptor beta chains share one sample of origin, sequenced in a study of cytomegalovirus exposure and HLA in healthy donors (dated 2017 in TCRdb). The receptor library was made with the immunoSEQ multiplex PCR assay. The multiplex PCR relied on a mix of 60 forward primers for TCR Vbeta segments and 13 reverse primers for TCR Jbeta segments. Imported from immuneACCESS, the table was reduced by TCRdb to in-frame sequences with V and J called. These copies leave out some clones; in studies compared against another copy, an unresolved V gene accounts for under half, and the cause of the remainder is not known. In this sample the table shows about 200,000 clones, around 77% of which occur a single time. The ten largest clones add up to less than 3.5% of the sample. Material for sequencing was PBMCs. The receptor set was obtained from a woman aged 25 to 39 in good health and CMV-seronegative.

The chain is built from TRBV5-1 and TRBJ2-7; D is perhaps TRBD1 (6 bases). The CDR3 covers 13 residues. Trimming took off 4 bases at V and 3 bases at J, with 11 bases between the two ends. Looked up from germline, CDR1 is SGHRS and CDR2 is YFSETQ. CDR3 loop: CASSTGQSYEQYF. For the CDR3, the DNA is TGCGCCAGCAGCACCGGACAGAGCTACGAGCAGTACTTC.

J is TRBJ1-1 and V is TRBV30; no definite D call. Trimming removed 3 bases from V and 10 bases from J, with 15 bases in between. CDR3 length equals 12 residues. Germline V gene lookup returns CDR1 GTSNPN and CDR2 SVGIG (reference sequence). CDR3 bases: TGTGCCTGGAGCCGGGAGGTATTAGGAGCTTTCTTT. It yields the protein CAWSREVLGAFF.

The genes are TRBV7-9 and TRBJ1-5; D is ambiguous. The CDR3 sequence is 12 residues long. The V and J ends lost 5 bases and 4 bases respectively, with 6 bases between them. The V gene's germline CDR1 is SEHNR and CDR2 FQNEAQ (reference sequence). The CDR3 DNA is TGTGCCAGCAGCACGGAGAATCAGCCCCAGCATTTT. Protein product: CASSTENQPQHF.

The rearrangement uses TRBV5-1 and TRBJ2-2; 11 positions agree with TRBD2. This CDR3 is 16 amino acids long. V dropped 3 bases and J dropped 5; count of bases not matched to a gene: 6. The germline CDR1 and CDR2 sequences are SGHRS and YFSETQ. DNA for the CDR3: TGCGCCAGCAGCTCCCAGACTAGCGGGATAACCGGGGAGCTGTTTTTT. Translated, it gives CASSSQTSGITGELFF.

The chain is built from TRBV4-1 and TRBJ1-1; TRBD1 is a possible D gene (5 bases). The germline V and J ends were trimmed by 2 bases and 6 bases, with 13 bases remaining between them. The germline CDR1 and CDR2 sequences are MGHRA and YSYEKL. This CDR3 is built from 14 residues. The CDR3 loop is CASSQPQGGSEAFF. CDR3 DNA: TGCGCCAGCAGCCAACCTCAGGGTGGCTCTGAAGCTTTCTTT.

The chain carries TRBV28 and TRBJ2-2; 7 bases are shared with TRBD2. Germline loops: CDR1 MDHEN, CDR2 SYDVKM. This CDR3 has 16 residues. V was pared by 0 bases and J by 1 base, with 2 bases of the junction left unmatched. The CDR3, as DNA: TGTGCCAGCAGTTTATGGGCTAGCGGGAACACCGGGGAGCTGTTTTTT. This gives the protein CASSLWASGNTGELFF. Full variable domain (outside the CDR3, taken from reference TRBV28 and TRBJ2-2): DVKVTQSSRYLVKRTGEKVFLECVQDMDHENMFWYRQDPGLGLRLIYFSYDVKMKEKGDIPEGYSVSREKKERFSLILESASTNQTSMYLCASSLWASGNTGELFFGEGSRLTVL.

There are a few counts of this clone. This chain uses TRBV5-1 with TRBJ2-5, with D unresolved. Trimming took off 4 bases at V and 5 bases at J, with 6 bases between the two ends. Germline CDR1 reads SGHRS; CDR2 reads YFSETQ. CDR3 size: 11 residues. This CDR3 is CASSQDETQYF. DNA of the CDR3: TGCGCCAGCAGCCAGGATGAGACCCAGTACTTC.

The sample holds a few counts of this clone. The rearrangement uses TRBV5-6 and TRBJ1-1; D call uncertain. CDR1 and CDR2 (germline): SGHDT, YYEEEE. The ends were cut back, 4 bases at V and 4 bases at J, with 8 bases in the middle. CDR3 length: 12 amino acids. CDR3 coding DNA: TGTGCCAGCAGCGAGGGTCCCACTGAAGCTTTCTTT. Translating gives CASSEGPTEAFF.

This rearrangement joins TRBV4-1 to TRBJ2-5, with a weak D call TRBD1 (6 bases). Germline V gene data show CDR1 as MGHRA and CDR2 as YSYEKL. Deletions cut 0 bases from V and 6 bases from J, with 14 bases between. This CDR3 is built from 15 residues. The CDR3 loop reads CASSQDRGEGKTQYF. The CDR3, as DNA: TGCGCCAGCAGCCAAGACAGGGGCGAGGGAAAGACCCAGTACTTC.

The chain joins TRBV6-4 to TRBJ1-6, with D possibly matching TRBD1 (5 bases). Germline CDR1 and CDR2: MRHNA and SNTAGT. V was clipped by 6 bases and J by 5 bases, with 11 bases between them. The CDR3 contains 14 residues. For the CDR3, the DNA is TGTGCCAGCAGGCGGGACCCGGATAATTCACCCCTCCACTTT. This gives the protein CASRRDPDNSPLHF.

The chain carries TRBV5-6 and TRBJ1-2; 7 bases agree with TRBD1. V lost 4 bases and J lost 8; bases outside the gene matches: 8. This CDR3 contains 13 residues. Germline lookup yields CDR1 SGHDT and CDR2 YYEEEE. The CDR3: CASSPGQLNGYTF. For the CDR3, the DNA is TGTGCCAGCAGCCCGGGACAGTTAAACGGCTACACCTTC.

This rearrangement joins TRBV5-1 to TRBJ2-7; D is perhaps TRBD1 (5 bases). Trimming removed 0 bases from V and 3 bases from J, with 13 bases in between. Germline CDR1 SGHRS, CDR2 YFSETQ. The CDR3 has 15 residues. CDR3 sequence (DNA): TGCGCCAGCAGCTTGGGACAGAACCCCTTCTACGAGCAGTACTTC. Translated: CASSLGQNPFYEQYF.

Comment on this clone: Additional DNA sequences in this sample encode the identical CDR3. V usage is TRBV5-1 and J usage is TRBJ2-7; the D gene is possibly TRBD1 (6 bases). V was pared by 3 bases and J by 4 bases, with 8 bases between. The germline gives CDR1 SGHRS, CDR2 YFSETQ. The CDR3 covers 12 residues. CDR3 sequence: CASSSQGYEQYF. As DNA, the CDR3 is TGCGCCAGCAGCTCACAGGGATACGAGCAGTACTTC.

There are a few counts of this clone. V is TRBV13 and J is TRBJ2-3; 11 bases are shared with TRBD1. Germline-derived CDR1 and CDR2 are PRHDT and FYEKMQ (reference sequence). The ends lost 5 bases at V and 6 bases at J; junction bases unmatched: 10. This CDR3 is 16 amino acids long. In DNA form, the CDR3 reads TGTGCCAGCAGCCGGGCCACGGACAGGGGGCGGGATACGCAGTATTTT. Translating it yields CASSRATDRGRDTQYF.

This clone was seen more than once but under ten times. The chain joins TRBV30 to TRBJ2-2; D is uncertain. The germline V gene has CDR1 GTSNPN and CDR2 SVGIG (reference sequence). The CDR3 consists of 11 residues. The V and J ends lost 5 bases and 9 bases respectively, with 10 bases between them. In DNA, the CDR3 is TGTGCCTGGGCAGGCTGGAGGGAGCTGTTTTTT. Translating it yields CAWAGWRELFF.

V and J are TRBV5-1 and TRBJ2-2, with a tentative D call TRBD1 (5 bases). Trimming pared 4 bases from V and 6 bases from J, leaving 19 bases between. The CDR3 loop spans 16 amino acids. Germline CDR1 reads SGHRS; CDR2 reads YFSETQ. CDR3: CASSPFKAGLPGELFF. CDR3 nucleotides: TGCGCCAGCAGCCCCTTTAAGGCAGGGTTGCCCGGGGAGCTGTTTTTT.

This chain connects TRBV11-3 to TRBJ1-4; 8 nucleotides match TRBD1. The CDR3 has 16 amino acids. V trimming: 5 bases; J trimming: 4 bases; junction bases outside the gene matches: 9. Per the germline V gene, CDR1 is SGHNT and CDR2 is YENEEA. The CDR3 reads CASSLIPGQGNEKLFF. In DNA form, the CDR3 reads TGTGCCAGCAGCCTTATCCCTGGACAGGGTAATGAAAAACTGTTTTTT.

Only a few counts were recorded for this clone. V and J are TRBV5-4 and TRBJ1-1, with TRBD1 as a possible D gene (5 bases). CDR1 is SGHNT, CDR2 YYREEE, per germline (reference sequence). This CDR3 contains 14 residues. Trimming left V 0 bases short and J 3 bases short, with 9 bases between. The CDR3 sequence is CASSLDGRDTEAFF. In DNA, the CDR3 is TGTGCCAGCAGCTTGGATGGCAGGGACACTGAAGCTTTCTTT.

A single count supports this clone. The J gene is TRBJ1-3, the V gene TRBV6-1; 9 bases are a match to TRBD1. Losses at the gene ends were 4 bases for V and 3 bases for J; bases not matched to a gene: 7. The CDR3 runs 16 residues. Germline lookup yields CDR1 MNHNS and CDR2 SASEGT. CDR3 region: CASSGLDRGGGNTIYF. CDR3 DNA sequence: TGTGCCAGCAGTGGGCTGGACAGGGGAGGTGGAAACACCATATATTTT.

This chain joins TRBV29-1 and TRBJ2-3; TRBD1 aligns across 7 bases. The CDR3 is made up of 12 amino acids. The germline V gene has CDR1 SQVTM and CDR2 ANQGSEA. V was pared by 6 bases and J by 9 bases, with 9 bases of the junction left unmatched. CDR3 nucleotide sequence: TGCAGCGTCGCTTGGGACAGTGGAACGCAGTATTTT. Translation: CSVAWDSGTQYF.

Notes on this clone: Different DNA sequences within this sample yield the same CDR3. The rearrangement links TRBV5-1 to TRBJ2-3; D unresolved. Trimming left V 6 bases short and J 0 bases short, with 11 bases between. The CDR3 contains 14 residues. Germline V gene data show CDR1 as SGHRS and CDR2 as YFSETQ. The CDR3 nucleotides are TGCGCCAGCACGTTAGCAGAAAGCACAGATACGCAGTATTTT. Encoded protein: CASTLAESTDTQYF.

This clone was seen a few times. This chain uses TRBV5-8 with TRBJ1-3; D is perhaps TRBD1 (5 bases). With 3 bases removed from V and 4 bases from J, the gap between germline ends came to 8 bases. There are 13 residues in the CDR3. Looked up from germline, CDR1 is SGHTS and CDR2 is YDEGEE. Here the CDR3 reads CASSYRSGNTIYF. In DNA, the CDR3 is TGTGCCAGCAGCTACAGGTCCGGAAACACCATATATTTT.

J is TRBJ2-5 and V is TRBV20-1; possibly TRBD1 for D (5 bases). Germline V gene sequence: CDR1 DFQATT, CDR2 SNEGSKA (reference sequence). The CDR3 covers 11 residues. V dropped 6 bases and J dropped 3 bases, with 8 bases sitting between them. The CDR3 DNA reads TGCAGTGCAACGACAGAAGAGACCCAGTACTTC. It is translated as CSATTEETQYF.

DNA of the CDR3: TGTGCTAGTGGTTTGAACGGGGGTCTGTTCTTC. It is translated as CASGLNGGLFF. This chain links TRBV12-5 with TRBJ2-1, with a tentative D call TRBD2 (6 bases). Germline-derived CDR1 and CDR2 are LGHNT and FRNRAP. CDR3 size: 11 residues. V lost 2 bases to trimming and J lost 15 bases, with 11 bases between them.

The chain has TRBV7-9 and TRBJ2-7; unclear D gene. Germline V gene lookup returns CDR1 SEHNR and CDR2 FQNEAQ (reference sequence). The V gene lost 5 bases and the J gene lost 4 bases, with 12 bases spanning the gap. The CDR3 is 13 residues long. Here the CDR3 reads CASSAVDGYEQYF. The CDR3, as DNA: TGTGCCAGCAGCGCGGTAGACGGATACGAGCAGTACTTC.

The CDR3, as DNA: TGTGCCAGCAGCTTGGGCGGATTTAATTCACCCCTCCACTTT. Its translation: CASSLGGFNSPLHF. The chain joins TRBV5-6 to TRBJ1-6; D remains unclear. Trimming cost V 0 bases and J 6 bases, with 7 bases left between them. The CDR3 runs to 14 residues. The germline CDR1 and CDR2 sequences are SGHDT and YYEEEE.